One T cell receptor beta chain is described in this entry. As yet, its antigen is unknown. These data originate in a study of T cell responses to AZD1222 COVID-19 vaccine. Regarding the study as a whole: Among those given AZD1222, only 5 to 7 were seropositive at baseline.

The CDR3 has 13 amino acids. The germline V and J ends were trimmed by 4 bases and 2 bases, with 8 bases remaining between them. Assay: immunoSEQ multiplex PCR; the TCRdb copy retains only in-frame clones and omits some. The table has approximately 70,000 clones, around 83% seen once; the top ten hold around 9.8%. The chain joins TRBV23-1 to TRBJ1-2; D may be TRBD1 (5 bases). TRBV23-1 is filed as an ORF, its function uncertain. Sequencing used peripheral blood, obtained on day 0 of AZD1222 vaccination. The sequence was collected from an adult in good health. CDR3 sequence: CASSPRQNYGYTF. The CDR3 DNA is TGCGCCAGCAGTCCCAGACAGAACTATGGCTACACCTTC.